Listed here are 16 T cell receptor beta chains from one sample, sequenced in a study of blood T cells in healthy people across ages (dated by TCRdb to between 2015 and 2016). Receptor amplification or capture employed 5' RACE. The sequencing machine was an Illumina HiSeq 2500. The second PCR ran for roughly 7 to 11 cycles and used a J-beta primer mix along with a sample-barcoded 5' primer. TCRdb reprocessing: public reads trimmed at Q25 with fastp, clones called with MiXCR, in-frame beta chains kept. Each entry is one CDR3 protein sequence, shown with its most common DNA and genes. In all, the sample holds 1,500,000 or so distinct CDR3 sequences, and approximately 59% of those were seen once. The ten largest make up over 5.5% of the sample. Sequences were obtained from blood. Receptor source: a man younger than 35 in good health.

The chain uses TRBV12-3 or TRBV12-4 and TRBJ1-5; unclear D gene. Trimming removed 1 base at V and 6 bases at J, with 7 bases between. The CDR3 contains 13 residues. The CDR3 sequence: CASSLVLGQPQHF. The CDR3 DNA sequence: TGTGCCAGCAGTTTAGTTTTGGGTCAGCCCCAGCATTTT.

The chain uses TRBV21-1 and TRBJ2-6; no check of the table's D call, TRBD2, against the DNA was made. TRBV21-1 is assigned pseudogene status. The CDR3 contains 20 residues. CDR3 coding DNA: TGTGCCAGCAGCGAGCCTCGGGAGACTAGCGGGGCCTCTGGGGCCAACGTCCTGACTTTC. It yields the protein CASSEPRETSGASGANVLTF.

This chain joins TRBV9 and TRBJ1-1, with D possibly being TRBD1 (5 bases). The CDR3 contains 13 residues. Trimming cost V 6 bases and J 8 bases, with 17 bases left between them. From germline, CDR1 is SGDLS and CDR2 YYNGEE. CDR3 nucleotides: TGTGCCAGCAACATGGGGGGATCACGCGAAGCTTTCTTT. It is translated as CASNMGGSREAFF.

The genes are TRBV20-1 and TRBJ2-7, with D maybe TRBD2 (6 bases). Germline V gene data show CDR1 as DFQATT and CDR2 as SNEGSKA (reference sequence). V dropped 8 bases and J dropped 0 bases, with 14 bases sitting between them. The CDR3 is 13 amino acids. CDR3 coding DNA: TGCAGTCTTAGGGACTTCAGCTCCTACGAGCAGTACTTC. Residues: CSLRDFSSYEQYF.

V and J are TRBV4-1 and TRBJ2-6; D is unclear. Germline V gene lookup returns CDR1 MGHRA and CDR2 YSYEKL. The CDR3 loop spans 18 amino acids. V shed 4 bases and J shed 0 bases, with 16 bases lying between them. The CDR3 reads CASSPMPLTASGANVLTF. Here the CDR3 DNA reads TGCGCCAGCAGCCCCATGCCGTTGACCGCCTCTGGGGCCAACGTCCTGACTTTC.

The chain is built from TRBV4-2 and TRBJ2-1; 11 positions agree with TRBD2. CDR3 length: 15 residues. Germline CDR1 and CDR2: LGHNA and YNFKEQ. With 4 bases clipped from V and 7 bases from J, the junction kept 6 bases outside the gene matches. DNA for the CDR3: TGTGCCAGCAGCCCCACTAGCGGGAGAGGTAATGAGCAGTTCTTC. This sequence encodes CASSPTSGRGNEQFF.

This rearrangement joins TRBV7-2 to TRBJ2-5; perhaps TRBD2 as D (6 bases). The CDR3 runs to 13 residues. The ends were cut back, 8 bases at V and 7 bases at J, with 17 bases in the middle. In germline, CDR1 is SGHTA, CDR2 FQGNSA. The CDR3 loop is CASRGGTLRTQYF. DNA for the CDR3: TGTGCCAGCCGGGGCGGGACCCTCCGGACCCAGTACTTC.

This sequence joins TRBV7-2 and TRBJ2-7; 7 bases line up with TRBD2. V was pared by 0 bases and J by 4 bases, with 6 bases of the junction left unmatched. The CDR3 extends over 15 amino acids. Germline assignment: CDR1 SGHTA and CDR2 FQGNSA. CDR3 region: CASSLAGGPRYEQYF. The DNA for the CDR3 is TGTGCCAGCAGCTTAGCGGGAGGGCCTAGGTACGAGCAGTACTTC.

For the CDR3, the DNA is TGTGCCAGCAGCTTAGAAAGGATATCCTACGAGCAGTACTTC. The encoded protein is CASSLERISYEQYF. The V gene is TRBV7-9, the J gene TRBJ2-7, with D hard to call. The CDR3 spans 14 residues. Trimming took 1 base from V and 1 from J, leaving 8 bases between them. CDR1 and CDR2 from the germline V gene are SEHNR and FQNEAQ (reference sequence).

This clonotype has just one count. The V gene is TRBV12-3 or TRBV12-4, the J gene TRBJ2-7, with D perhaps given as TRBD1 or TRBD2 (5 bases each). The CDR3 runs to 14 residues. The ends were cut back, 6 bases at V and 7 bases at J, with 19 bases in the middle. CDR3 loop: CASRTGTVLYEQYF. The CDR3 nucleotides are TGTGCCAGCAGAACTGGGACGGTCCTGTATGAGCAGTACTTC.

In this sample, this clonotype turned up a few times. V and J are TRBV29-1 and TRBJ2-7; 11 bases map to TRBD2. This CDR3 region has 16 residues. Germline assignment: CDR1 SQVTM and CDR2 ANQGSEA. The V gene end was trimmed by 4 bases and the J gene end by 2 bases; junction bases not matched to a gene: 10. The CDR3 reads CSVVALTSGSAYEQYF. The CDR3 nucleotides read TGCAGCGTTGTCGCCCTCACTAGCGGGAGCGCCTACGAGCAGTACTTC.

This clonotype was seen a handful of times. The V and J genes are TRBV4-2 and TRBJ2-7; 9 bases are a match to TRBD2. Gene TRBJ2-1 matches the end of the DNA better, so the J call may be wrong. The germline gives CDR1 LGHNA, CDR2 YNFKEQ. CDR3 length: 15 amino acids. As DNA, the CDR3 is TGTGCCAGCAGCCCCCCGGCGGGGGGGCCTACTGAGCAGTTCTTC. It encodes CASSPPAGGPTEQFF.

The chain couples TRBV20-1 to TRBJ2-7, with 10 bases fitting TRBD1. Germline V lookup: CDR1 DFQATT, CDR2 SNEGSKA (reference sequence). Losses at the gene ends were 7 bases for V and 5 bases for J; bases not matched to a gene: 8. The CDR3 contains 13 residues. The CDR3 nucleotides read TGCAGTGTCCCGGGACAGGGGATCCACGAGCAGTACTTC. It is translated as CSVPGQGIHEQYF.

The CDR3 coding sequence is TGTGCCAGCAGCTGGGGACAGGGCCACGAGCAGTACTTC. Its protein product is CASSWGQGHEQYF. This chain connects TRBV7-9 to TRBJ2-7; TRBD1 matches at 9 bases. In germline, CDR1 is SEHNR, CDR2 FQNEAQ (reference sequence). V lost 4 bases, J lost 5 bases, and 3 bases stayed unmatched. The length of the CDR3 is 13 residues.

This clonotype was seen many times. The V gene is TRBV29-1, the J gene TRBJ2-4, with TRBD2 matching over 11 bases. Germline CDR1 and CDR2: SQVTM and ANQGSEA. The CDR3 loop spans 17 amino acids. The junction had 11 bases not matched to a gene; V was cut back by 4 bases and J by 3 bases. In nucleotides, the CDR3 is TGCAGCGTTGTAGCGGGAGGGCCTTGGGAGGGCAAAAACATTCAGTACTTC. It codes for CSVVAGGPWEGKNIQYF.

The chain joins TRBV6-6 to TRBJ2-2; perhaps TRBD1 as D (5 bases). The CDR3 contains 16 residues. Germline loops: CDR1 MNHNY, CDR2 SVGAGI (reference sequence). V shed 4 bases and J shed 0 bases, with 12 bases lying between them. For the CDR3, the DNA is TGTGCCAGCAGTTCGAGAGTAGGGGCGAACACCGGGGAGCTGTTTTTT. Translating it yields CASSSRVGANTGELFF.